These T cell receptor beta chains were read from a single sample in a study of blood T cell repertoires in COVID-19. Clones were read by immunoSEQ multiplex PCR, and TCRdb kept only the in-frame ones, dropping some. The profile shows roughly 250,000 clones, 87% of them singletons. The sequencing input was peripheral blood. The receptors were sampled from a man aged 55-75 years who had recovered from COVID-19. The CDR3 runs from the conserved cysteine through the conserved F or W. The order of the fields is V gene, J gene, clone size, D gene, CDR3 DNA, CDR3 protein. D genes are given only for firm matches. Part of the rows lack a size; the others show once, few, many or a class for expanded clones.

v_gene: TRBV5-1; j_gene: TRBJ1-1; abundance: NA; d_gene: NA; CDR3nt: TGCGCCAGCAGCCTGGGGGAGTCTTGGACTGAAGCTTTCTTT; CDR3aa: CASSLGESWTEAFF
v_gene: TRBV11-2; j_gene: TRBJ1-5; abundance: NA; d_gene: NA; CDR3nt: TGTGCCAGCAGCTTAGAATCTGTCTATCAGCCCCAGCATTTT; CDR3aa: CASSLESVYQPQHF
v_gene: TRBV19; j_gene: TRBJ1-4; abundance: NA; d_gene: NA; CDR3nt: TGTGCCAGTAGCACCCCTAGCCGGGCGACTTCTAATGAAAAACTGTTTTTT; CDR3aa: CASSTPSRATSNEKLFF
v_gene: TRBV11-2; j_gene: TRBJ1-3; abundance: few; d_gene: NA; CDR3nt: TGTGCCAGCAGCGCTACTGGAAACACCATATATTTT; CDR3aa: CASSATGNTIYF
v_gene: TRBV9; j_gene: TRBJ2-1; abundance: NA; d_gene: TRBD2; CDR3nt: TGTGCCAGCAGCCCCGGGGGGGCCGCTTTAAATGAGCAGTTCTTC; CDR3aa: CASSPGGAALNEQFF
v_gene: TRBV19; j_gene: TRBJ2-1; abundance: NA; d_gene: NA; CDR3nt: TGTGCCAGTGGAAAGACAGGTTACTACAATGAGCAGTTCTTC; CDR3aa: CASGKTGYYNEQFF
v_gene: TRBV10-1; j_gene: TRBJ2-1; abundance: NA; d_gene: TRBD1; CDR3nt: TGCGCCAGCAGTGACCGAACAGGGGTCAATGAGCAGTTCTTC; CDR3aa: CASSDRTGVNEQFF
v_gene: TRBV21-1; j_gene: TRBJ2-3; abundance: NA; d_gene: NA; CDR3nt: TGTGCCAGCAGCTCGAGACAGGGACCGTGGAGCACAGATACGCAGTATTTT; CDR3aa: CASSSRQGPWSTDTQYF
v_gene: TRBV5-1; j_gene: TRBJ2-2; abundance: NA; d_gene: NA; CDR3nt: TGCGCCAGCAGCTTGGTAGTCGGAGGGAACACCGGGGAGCTGTTTTTT; CDR3aa: CASSLVVGGNTGELFF
v_gene: TRBV5-1; j_gene: TRBJ2-2; abundance: once; d_gene: TRBD2; CDR3nt: TGCGCCAGCAGCCCCGGACTAGCGGGGGGACCGACGAGGAACACCGGGGAGCTGTTTTTT; CDR3aa: CASSPGLAGGPTRNTGELFF
v_gene: TRBV19; j_gene: TRBJ2-2; abundance: NA; d_gene: NA; CDR3nt: TGTGCCAGTAGTATTAATTTGGGGGCCGTCGTGGGGGAGCTGTTTTTT; CDR3aa: CASSINLGAVVGELFF
v_gene: TRBV19; j_gene: TRBJ2-7; abundance: NA; d_gene: TRBD1; CDR3nt: TGTGCCAGTAGGAGGACAGGTCCCGGGGACGAGCAGTACTTC; CDR3aa: CASRRTGPGDEQYF
v_gene: TRBV15; j_gene: TRBJ2-1; abundance: few; d_gene: TRBD1; CDR3nt: TGTGCCACCAGCAGAGAGGACAGGGGGCCCTACAATGAGCAGTTCTTC; CDR3aa: CATSREDRGPYNEQFF
v_gene: TRBV6-7; j_gene: TRBJ1-5; abundance: NA; d_gene: NA; CDR3nt: TGTGCCAGCAGTCGGGTTCAGCCCCAGCATTTT; CDR3aa: CASSRVQPQHF
v_gene: TRBV5-1; j_gene: TRBJ2-3; abundance: NA; d_gene: NA; CDR3nt: TGCGCCAGCAGCTTCCAGGGTATTACAGATACGCAGTATTTT; CDR3aa: CASSFQGITDTQYF
v_gene: TRBV4-1; j_gene: TRBJ1-5; abundance: once; d_gene: NA; CDR3nt: TGCGCCAGCAGCCAAGGGGGAGGTGGCGTTTATCAGCCCCAGCATTTT; CDR3aa: CASSQGGGGVYQPQHF
v_gene: TRBV28; j_gene: TRBJ1-6; abundance: few; d_gene: TRBD1; CDR3nt: TGTGCCAGCAACGACCCAAGCAACAGGGGGCGTAATTCACCCCTCCACTTT; CDR3aa: CASNDPSNRGRNSPLHF
v_gene: TRBV15; j_gene: TRBJ1-3; abundance: NA; d_gene: TRBD1; CDR3nt: TGTGCCACCAGCAACGACAGGGGGACTGGAAACACCATATATTTT; CDR3aa: CATSNDRGTGNTIYF
v_gene: TRBV9; j_gene: TRBJ2-5; abundance: NA; d_gene: NA; CDR3nt: TGTGCCAGCAGCGTAGGCAGGGGAGAGACCCAGTACTTC; CDR3aa: CASSVGRGETQYF
v_gene: TRBV6-5; j_gene: TRBJ2-6; abundance: NA; d_gene: NA; CDR3nt: TGTGCCAGCATAAGAACCCTAGGCGGGGCCAACGTCCTGACTTTC; CDR3aa: CASIRTLGGANVLTF
v_gene: TRBV5-6; j_gene: TRBJ2-5; abundance: NA; d_gene: TRBD1; CDR3nt: TGTGCCAGCAGCTTGGTCGGGACAGGGCAAGAGACCCAGTACTTC; CDR3aa: CASSLVGTGQETQYF
v_gene: TRBV5-1; j_gene: TRBJ1-1; abundance: NA; d_gene: TRBD1; CDR3nt: TGCGCCAGCAGCTACGACAGGGGGAACACTGAAGCTTTCTTT; CDR3aa: CASSYDRGNTEAFF
v_gene: TRBV6-2/TRBV6-3; j_gene: TRBJ2-1; abundance: NA; d_gene: TRBD1; CDR3nt: TGTGCCAGCAGCGGGGACAGGAATGACTACAATGAGCAGTTCTTC; CDR3aa: CASSGDRNDYNEQFF
v_gene: TRBV19; j_gene: TRBJ2-1; abundance: NA; d_gene: NA; CDR3nt: TGTGCCAGTAGCGTAATCTGGGCCAGGGAGCAGTTCTTC; CDR3aa: CASSVIWAREQFF
v_gene: TRBV18; j_gene: TRBJ2-6; abundance: NA; d_gene: NA; CDR3nt: TGTGCCAGCTCAAAGTCGTGGGCAGGGGGGAGCTCTGGGGCCAACGTCCTGACTTTC; CDR3aa: CASSKSWAGGSSGANVLTF
v_gene: TRBV29-1; j_gene: TRBJ2-3; abundance: NA; d_gene: NA; CDR3nt: TGCAGCGTTGTAGGCCTCACCGGAGTTATGGATACGCAGTATTTT; CDR3aa: CSVVGLTGVMDTQYF
v_gene: TRBV6-1; j_gene: TRBJ2-1; abundance: NA; d_gene: NA; CDR3nt: TGTGCCAGCAGTGAAGCCGGAGGGGCCGGTGAGCAGTTCTTC; CDR3aa: CASSEAGGAGEQFF
v_gene: TRBV6-5; j_gene: TRBJ1-2; abundance: NA; d_gene: TRBD1; CDR3nt: TGTGCCAGCAGTAAACAGGGGATCTATGGCTACACCTTC; CDR3aa: CASSKQGIYGYTF
v_gene: TRBV5-1; j_gene: TRBJ1-1; abundance: once; d_gene: NA; CDR3nt: TGCGCCAGCAGCTTGGTGGAGCAAGGGGCAGCTTTCTTT; CDR3aa: CASSLVEQGAAFF